This entry describes one T cell receptor (beta chain). The repertoire was sequenced with immunoSEQ multiplex PCR; TCRdb's copy has only in-frame clones and lacks some. The sample records 400,000 to 450,000 clones, around 92% being singletons. Described treatment: approximately 18 received Ad26.COV2.S at low or high dose, single or two shots; several received placebo; per-sample allocation not given. Day 63 following the first vaccine or placebo injection was when the samples were taken. This sample is drawn from a study of Ad26.COV2.S vaccination and SARS-CoV-2 variants. Trimming removed 3 bases at V and 3 bases at J, with 8 bases between. Germline V gives CDR1 ENHRY, CDR2 SYGVKD. The CDR3 covers 14 residues.

The source material was peripheral blood, sampled in a trial of Ad26.COV2.S vaccine versus placebo. The chain uses TRBV10-3 and TRBJ2-2; tentatively, D is TRBD2 (5 bases). This receptor was taken from a person between 18 and 59 years old who received the Ad26.COV2.S COVID-19 vaccine or a placebo. CDR3 coding DNA: TGTGCCATCAGTGATGCCGGGGACACCGGGGAGCTGTTTTTT. It yields the protein CAISDAGDTGELFF.